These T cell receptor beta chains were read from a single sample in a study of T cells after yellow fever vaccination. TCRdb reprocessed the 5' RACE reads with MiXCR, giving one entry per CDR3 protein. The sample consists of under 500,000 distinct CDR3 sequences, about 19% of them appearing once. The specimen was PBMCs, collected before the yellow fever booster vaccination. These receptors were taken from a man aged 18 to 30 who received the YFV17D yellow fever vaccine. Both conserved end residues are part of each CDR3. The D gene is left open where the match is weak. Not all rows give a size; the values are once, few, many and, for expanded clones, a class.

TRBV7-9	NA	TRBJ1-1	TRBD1	TGTGCCAGCAGCCTGGGGGACAGGGAATACACTGAAGCTTTCTTT	CASSLGDREYTEAFF
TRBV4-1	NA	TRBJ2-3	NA	TGCGCCAGCAAGGGGGGGGCTAGCACAGATACGCAGTATTTT	CASKGGASTDTQYF
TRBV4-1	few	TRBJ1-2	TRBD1	TGCGCCAGCAGCCAAGAGGGACAGGGGAGGCTTTTTAACTATGGCTACACCTTC	CASSQEGQGRLFNYGYTF
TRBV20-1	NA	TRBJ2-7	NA	TGCAGTGCTAGAACCTTCCCGGGGATGTCGTACGAGCAGTACTTC	CSARTFPGMSYEQYF
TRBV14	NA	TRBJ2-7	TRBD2	TGTGCCAGCAGCCAAGAAGTTACTAGCGGGGGAATAGAGCAGTACTTC	CASSQEVTSGGIEQYF
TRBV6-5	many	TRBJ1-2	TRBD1	TGTGCCAGCAGTTACTCGGGACAGACACTTAACTATGGCTACACCTTC	CASSYSGQTLNYGYTF
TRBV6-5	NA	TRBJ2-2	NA	TGTGCCAGTTCTTCTCTCTACAGGGCCGGGGAGCTGTTTTTT	CASSSLYRAGELFF
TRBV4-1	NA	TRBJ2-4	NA	TGCGCCAGCAGCCAAGAACAGAACGGGGTGGTACCCAAAAACATTCAGTACTTC	CASSQEQNGVVPKNIQYF
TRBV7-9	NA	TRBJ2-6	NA	TGTGCCAGCAGCTTAGCGGCAGGGAACGTCCTGACTTTC	CASSLAAGNVLTF
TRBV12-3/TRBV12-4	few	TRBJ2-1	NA	TGTGCCAGCAGTTTACGGCTGTCCTTCTCCTACAATGAGCAGTTCTTC	CASSLRLSFSYNEQFF
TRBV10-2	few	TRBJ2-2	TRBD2	TGCGCCAGCAGTGAGTCTACTAGCGGGGGGGCAACCGGGGAGCTGTTTTTT	CASSESTSGGATGELFF
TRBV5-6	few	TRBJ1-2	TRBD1	TGTGCCAGCAGTTCCGGGACAGTCTATGGCTACACCTTC	CASSSGTVYGYTF
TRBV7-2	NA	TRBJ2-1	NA	TGTGCCCTTGTACGGGGGTACAATGAGCAGTTCTTC	CALVRGYNEQFF
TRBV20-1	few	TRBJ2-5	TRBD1	TGCAGTGCTAGGCTCGGTGACAGGGTCGAGACCCAGTACTTC	CSARLGDRVETQYF
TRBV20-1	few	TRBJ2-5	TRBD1	TGCAGTGCTACTACTCTACAGGGGGTACGCGAGACCCAGTACTTC	CSATTLQGVRETQYF
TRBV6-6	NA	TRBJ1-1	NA	TGTGCCAGCAGTTTGGGGATGAAAAGGACCCACTTT	CASSLGMKRTHF
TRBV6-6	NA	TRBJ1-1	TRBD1	TGTGCCAGCAGCCAAATAAGAGGACAGGGGGCTTACGAAGCTTTCTTT	CASSQIRGQGAYEAFF
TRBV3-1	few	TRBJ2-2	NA	TGTGCCAGCAGTGGGGGAAACACCGGGGAGCTGTTTTTT	CASSGGNTGELFF
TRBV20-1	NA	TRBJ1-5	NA	TGCAGCGATAGCCCGGCCCAGCAAATGAATCAGCCCCAGCATTTT	CSDSPAQQMNQPQHF
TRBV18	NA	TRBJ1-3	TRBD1	TGTGCCAGCTCACCCGCCGGGACAGGTGGAAACACCATATATTTT	CASSPAGTGGNTIYF
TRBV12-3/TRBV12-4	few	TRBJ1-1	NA	TGTGCCAGCACTACCCTGGGCAGGGCTTTCGCTGAAGCTTTCTTT	CASTTLGRAFAEAFF
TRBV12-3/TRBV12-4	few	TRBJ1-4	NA	TGTGCCAGCACCCGCGGGGGCGTTAATGAAAAACTGTTTTTT	CASTRGGVNEKLFF
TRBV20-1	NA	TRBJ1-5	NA	TGCGGTGCTAGACCCAGGGGATATCAGCCCCAGCATTTT	CGARPRGYQPQHF
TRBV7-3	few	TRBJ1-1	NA	TGTGCCAGCAGGGGAGGGGCTCGGACGGCTGAAGCTTTCTTT	CASRGGARTAEAFF
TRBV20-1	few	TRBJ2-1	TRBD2	TGCAGTGCTTTAGCGGGGGTCTACAATGAGCAGTTCTTC	CSALAGVYNEQFF
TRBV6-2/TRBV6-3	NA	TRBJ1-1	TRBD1	TGTGCCAGCAGGGGACAGGGGTGGAACACTGAAGCTTTCTTT	CASRGQGWNTEAFF
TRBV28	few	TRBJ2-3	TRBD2	TGTGCCAGCAGTTTAGCGGGGGGGCACACAGATACGCAGTATTTT	CASSLAGGHTDTQYF
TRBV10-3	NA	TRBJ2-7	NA	TGTGCCATCAGTGAGAGGCCACAGGGATGGAAAGTTGGCTCCTACGAGCAGTACTTC	CAISERPQGWKVGSYEQYF
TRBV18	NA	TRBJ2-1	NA	TGTGCCAGCTCACCGCCGGGACGCGAAGGAGTACATGAGCAGTTCTTC	CASSPPGREGVHEQFF
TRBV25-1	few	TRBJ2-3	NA	TGTGCCAGCAGTGAGACAGGCGGCACAGATACGCAGTATTTT	CASSETGGTDTQYF
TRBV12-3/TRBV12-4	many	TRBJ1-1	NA	TGTGCCAGCAGTTTGGGCCTACACGGGGGCACTGAAGCTTTCTTT	CASSLGLHGGTEAFF
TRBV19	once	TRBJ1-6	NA	TGTGCCAGTACCATAAACGGGAATTCACCCCTCCACTTT	CASTINGNSPLHF
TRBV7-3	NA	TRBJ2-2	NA	TGTGCCAGCAGCCCGCCGGAGGGGCCGTACACCGGGGAGCTGTTTTTT	CASSPPEGPYTGELFF
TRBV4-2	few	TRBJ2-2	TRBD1	TGTGCCAGCAGGGACAGGGGGCTTGGCACCGGGGAGCTGTTTTTT	CASRDRGLGTGELFF
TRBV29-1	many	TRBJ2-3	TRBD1	TGCAGCGCCCACGGACAGGGCAGGACAGATACGCAGTATTTT	CSAHGQGRTDTQYF
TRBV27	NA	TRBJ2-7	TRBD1	TGTGCCAGCAGTTCCGGACAGGGGGTTTCCTACGAGCAGTACTTC	CASSSGQGVSYEQYF
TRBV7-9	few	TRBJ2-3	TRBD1	TGTGCCAGCTCAGGGACAGGAGAAGATACGCAGTATTTT	CASSGTGEDTQYF
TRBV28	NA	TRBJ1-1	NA	TGTGCCAGCAGGTTTGATGGACTGTACACTGAAGCTTTCTTT	CASRFDGLYTEAFF
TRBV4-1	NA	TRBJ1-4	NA	TGCGCCAGCAGCCAAATGGACACCAGATTCACCCAACTGTTTTTT	CASSQMDTRFTQLFF
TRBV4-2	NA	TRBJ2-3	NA	TGTGCCAGCAGCCAAGCCTTAGCGACCCGGCGGGATACGCAGTATTTT	CASSQALATRRDTQYF
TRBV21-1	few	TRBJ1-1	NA	TGTGCCAGCAGCAATTCGGCAGTTGGGACTGAAGCTTTCTTT	CASSNSAVGTEAFF
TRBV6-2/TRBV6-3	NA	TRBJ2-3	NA	TGTGCCAGCAGTTACGGTATGCTTTCGGATACGCAGTATTTT	CASSYGMLSDTQYF
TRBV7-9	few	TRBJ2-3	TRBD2	TGTGCCAGCAGCTCCGAACGAGCGGGGGGCACAGATACGCAGTATTTT	CASSSERAGGTDTQYF
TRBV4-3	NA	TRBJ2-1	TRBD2	TGCGCCAGCAGCCAAGGTCTGGCTAGCGGGGGGGCCCAGAATGAGCAGTTCTTC	CASSQGLASGGAQNEQFF
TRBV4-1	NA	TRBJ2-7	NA	TGCGCCAGCAGCCAAGACTTCCCCGACTGGGGCCCTGCCTACAAGCAGTACTTC	CASSQDFPDWGPAYKQYF
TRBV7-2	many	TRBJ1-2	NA	TGTGCCAGCAGCGAGCAGGGCTATGGCTACACCTTC	CASSEQGYGYTF
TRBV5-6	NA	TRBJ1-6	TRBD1	TGTGCCAGCAGCCTGACCTCCGGGACAGGGAATTCACCCCTCCACTTT	CASSLTSGTGNSPLHF
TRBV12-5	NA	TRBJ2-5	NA	TGTGCTAGTGGCCCGACGGTAGAGACCCAGTACTTC	CASGPTVETQYF
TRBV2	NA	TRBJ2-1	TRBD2	TGTGCCAGCAGTGAATACTCTAGCGGGGGGTTCGGTGAGCAGTTCTTC	CASSEYSSGGFGEQFF
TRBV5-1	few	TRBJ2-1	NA	TGCGCCAGCAGGAACAGGGTCTCCTACAATGAGCAGTTCTTC	CASRNRVSYNEQFF
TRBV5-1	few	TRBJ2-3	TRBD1	TGCGCCAGCAGCTTGGGACAGGGTGGCGGCACAGATACGCAGTATTTT	CASSLGQGGGTDTQYF
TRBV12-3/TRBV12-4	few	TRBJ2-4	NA	TGTGCCAGCAGTTTGGCAGGAAACATTCAGTACTTC	CASSLAGNIQYF
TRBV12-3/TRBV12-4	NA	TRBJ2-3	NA	TGTGCCAGCAACCCAGGGGTCACAGATACGCAGTATTTT	CASNPGVTDTQYF
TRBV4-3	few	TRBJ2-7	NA	TGCGCCAGCAGCTCGGACCATACCTACGAGCAGTACTTC	CASSSDHTYEQYF
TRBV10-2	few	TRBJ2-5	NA	TGCGCCAGCAGGAGCGAGGGCCAAGAGACCCAGTACTTC	CASRSEGQETQYF
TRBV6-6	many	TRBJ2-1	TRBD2	TGTGCCAGCAGTTGGTCGGGAGGGGGAGGCAATGAGCAGTTCTTC	CASSWSGGGGNEQFF
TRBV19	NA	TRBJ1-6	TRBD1	TGTGCCAGCGGACAGGGCGGGAATTCACCCCTCCACTTT	CASGQGGNSPLHF
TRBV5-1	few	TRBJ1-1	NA	TGCGCCAGCAGCACGGATGTTAACACTGAAGCTTTCTTT	CASSTDVNTEAFF
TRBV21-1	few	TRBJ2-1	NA	TGTGCCGGGACAGACTACAATGAGCAGTTCTTC	CAGTDYNEQFF